Presented here are 18 T cell receptor beta chains from one specimen sequenced in a study of cytomegalovirus exposure and HLA in healthy donors. The primer mix had 60 Vbeta and 13 Jbeta primers. Some clones are missing from TCRdb's copy, which holds only in-frame ones; the method was immunoSEQ multiplex PCR. Recorded for this sample: tens of thousands of clones. Sequenced sample: PBMCs. The receptors derive from a girl between 10 and 17 years old in good health and CMV-seropositive.

This sequence joins TRBV2 and TRBJ2-2, with 13 nucleotides matching TRBD2. Germline V gives CDR1 SNHLY, CDR2 FYNNEI. J lost 8 bases, V lost 7 bases, and 4 bases had no gene match. The length of the CDR3 is 14 residues. The CDR3 sequence: CASKLAGGPGELFF. The DNA of the CDR3 is TGTGCCAGCAAACTAGCGGGGGGGCCAGGGGAGCTGTTTTTT. The full variable domain, with the rest looked up from reference TRBV2 and TRBJ2-2, is EPEVTQTPSHQVTQMGQEVILRCVPISNHLYFYWYRQILGQKVEFLVSFYNNEISEKSEIFDDQFSVERPDGSNFTLKIRSTKLEDSAMYFCASKLAGGPGELFFGEGSRLTVL.

In nucleotides, the CDR3 is TGTGCCAGCACCCCCGCGGCCTCATTAGGTAATCAGCCCCAGCATTTT. It specifies CASTPAASLGNQPQHF. This chain connects TRBV2 to TRBJ1-5; no definite D call. Trimming removed 7 bases at V and 4 bases at J, with 20 bases between. The length of the CDR3 is 16 residues. Per germline, CDR1 SNHLY and CDR2 FYNNEI.

The genes are TRBV29-1 and TRBJ2-5; D is unresolved. CDR3 length: 12 amino acids. The V end was cut by 4 bases, the J end by 5 bases, with 11 bases between. Germline V CDR1 and CDR2: SQVTM, ANQGSEA. CDR3 DNA: TGCAGCGTTGGAGCTAGTATGGAGACCCAGTACTTC. The encoded protein is CSVGASMETQYF.

A remark on this clone: The junction departs from germline at one end; a sequencing error may be responsible. The J gene is TRBJ2-3, the V gene TRBV30; TRBD1 matches 7 bases. Germline V gene data show CDR1 as GTSNPN and CDR2 as SVGIG (reference sequence). The CDR3 covers 15 residues. CDR3 residues: CAGSEIQGTEDTQYF. DNA for the CDR3: TGTGCCGGGAGTGAGATACAGGGGACAGAAGATACGCAGTATTTT.

This chain joins TRBV6-5 and TRBJ2-3; tentative D call: TRBD2 (6 bases). Germline assignment: CDR1 MNHEY and CDR2 SVGAGI. The CDR3 contains 14 residues. Trimming removed 1 base from V and 6 bases from J, with 11 bases in between. The CDR3 DNA follows: TGTGCCAGCAGTTACTGGGGGGAAGGGGATACGCAGTATTTT. Protein product: CASSYWGEGDTQYF.

The genes are TRBV7-9 and TRBJ2-1; TRBD1 matches at 8 bases. The V and J ends lost 5 bases and 5 bases, in that order; junction bases with no gene match: 11. The CDR3 has 16 amino acids. In germline, CDR1 is SEHNR, CDR2 FQNEAQ (reference sequence). The CDR3 nucleotides read TGTGCCAGCAGCCGTGACAGGGGCCAATACCACAATGAGCAGTTCTTC. Translation: CASSRDRGQYHNEQFF.

V and J are TRBV19 and TRBJ2-1; 7 bases map to TRBD1. Germline V lookup: CDR1 LNHDA, CDR2 SQIVND (reference sequence). The trim removed 8 bases at V and 5 bases at J, leaving 6 bases unmatched. The CDR3 consists of 13 residues. CDR3 residues: CASQQGLNNEQFF. As DNA, the CDR3 is TGTGCCAGTCAACAGGGGCTAAACAATGAGCAGTTCTTC. Complete variable domain (other parts from reference TRBV19 and TRBJ2-1): DGGITQSPKYLFRKEGQNVTLSCEQNLNHDAMYWYRQDPGQGLRLIYYSQIVNDFQKGDIAEGYSVSREKKESFPLTVTSAQKNPTAFYLCASQQGLNNEQFFGPGTRLTVL.

The chain combines TRBV7-9 with TRBJ1-2; D not certain. Trimming shortened V by 5 bases and J by 2 bases, and 21 bases separated the two germline ends. The germline gives CDR1 SEHNR, CDR2 FQNEAQ (reference sequence). This CDR3 region has 17 residues. CDR3 amino acids: CASSPPLERTTNYGYTF. In nucleotides, the CDR3 is TGTGCCAGCAGCCCCCCTTTGGAGAGAACAACCAACTATGGCTACACCTTC.

The J gene is TRBJ2-3, the V gene TRBV2; TRBD2 matches at 11 bases. Germline V gives CDR1 SNHLY, CDR2 FYNNEI. V was pared by 6 bases and J by 1 base, with 3 bases of the junction left unmatched. This CDR3 is built from 15 residues. CDR3 DNA sequence: TGTGCCAGCAGCTTGGGACTAGCGGGCACAGATACGCAGTATTTT. Protein: CASSLGLAGTDTQYF. Full variable domain (remainder filled in from reference TRBV2 and TRBJ2-3): EPEVTQTPSHQVTQMGQEVILRCVPISNHLYFYWYRQILGQKVEFLVSFYNNEISEKSEIFDDQFSVERPDGSNFTLKIRSTKLEDSAMYFCASSLGLAGTDTQYFGPGTRLTVL.

The V call is TRBV11-2, the J call TRBJ2-7, with D perhaps matching TRBD1 (5 bases). The CDR3 loop spans 16 amino acids. V dropped 0 bases and J dropped 2 bases, with 14 bases sitting between them. Germline CDR1 and CDR2: SGHAT and FQNNGV. The CDR3 sequence: CASSLDLQGLTYEQYF. In DNA form, the CDR3 reads TGTGCCAGCAGCTTAGATTTGCAGGGTCTAACCTACGAGCAGTACTTC. Supplemented by reference TRBV11-2 and TRBJ2-7, the full variable domain reads EAGVAQSPRYKIIEKRQSVAFWCNPISGHATLYWYQQILGQGPKLLIQFQNNGVVDDSQLPKDRFSAERLKGVDSTLKIQPAKLEDSAVYLCASSLDLQGLTYEQYFGPGTRLTVT.

This chain joins TRBV25-1 and TRBJ1-1; 7 bases map to TRBD1. The junction had 4 bases not matched to a gene; V was cut back by 6 bases and J by 0 bases. The CDR3 runs 14 residues. Germline assignment: CDR1 MGHDK and CDR2 SYGVNS. For the CDR3, the DNA is TGTGCCAGCAGCCCGACAGGGTTGAACACTGAAGCTTTCTTT. Its translation is CASSPTGLNTEAFF.

The gene calls are TRBV5-1 and TRBJ2-7, with TRBD1 matching 9 bases. The CDR3 is made up of 14 amino acids. Trimming cost V 4 bases and J 6 bases; bases outside gene matches: 8. The V gene's germline CDR1 is SGHRS and CDR2 YFSETQ. The CDR3 sequence is CASSNQTGGTEQYF. As DNA, the CDR3 is TGCGCCAGCAGCAACCAGACAGGGGGGACCGAGCAGTACTTC.

The chain combines TRBV9 with TRBJ2-1, with D possibly being TRBD2 (7 bases). This CDR3 is built from 15 residues. Per the germline V gene, CDR1 is SGDLS and CDR2 is YYNGEE. Trimming left V 4 bases short and J 4 bases short, with 15 bases between. In nucleotides, the CDR3 is TGTGCCAGCAGCCCAGAGGGGGGGTCTTACAATGAGCAGTTCTTC. Protein: CASSPEGGSYNEQFF.

The chain uses TRBV14 and TRBJ1-1; possibly TRBD1 for D (6 bases). This CDR3 contains 13 residues. V was trimmed by 0 bases and J by 10 bases, leaving 12 bases between them. The germline V gene has CDR1 SGHDN and CDR2 FVKESK. The CDR3 DNA follows: TGTGCCAGCAGCCAAGAGGGGGCAGGGGTAGCTTTCTTT. Translated, it gives CASSQEGAGVAFF.

The chain carries TRBV9 and TRBJ2-1; possible D gene TRBD2, 7 bases. V was shortened by 1 base and J by 0 bases, with 17 bases between the two germline ends. The CDR3 length is 18 residues. CDR1 and CDR2 (germline): SGDLS, YYNGEE. Here the CDR3 reads CASSVQSGGASSYNEQFF. CDR3 sequence (DNA): TGTGCCAGCAGCGTACAGTCTGGGGGGGCCAGCTCCTACAATGAGCAGTTCTTC.

The gene calls are TRBV5-8 and TRBJ2-5; 9 positions match TRBD1. Germline assignment: CDR1 SGHTS and CDR2 YDEGEE. There are 14 residues in the CDR3. Unmatched junction bases numbered 5, after V lost 4 bases and J lost 4 bases. The CDR3 spells CASSLTGGGETQYF. DNA of the CDR3: TGTGCCAGCAGCCTAACAGGGGGCGGAGAGACCCAGTACTTC.

The chain is built from TRBV28 and TRBJ1-2; 10 bases map to TRBD1. Germline CDR1 reads MDHEN; CDR2 reads SYDVKM. Trimming cost V 2 bases and J 4 bases; bases outside gene matches: 7. The CDR3 spans 16 residues. This chain's CDR3 is CASSLRQGASGYGYTF. CDR3 nucleotides: TGTGCCAGCAGTTTACGACAGGGGGCCTCTGGCTATGGCTACACCTTC.

The rearrangement links TRBV5-4 to TRBJ2-7; a possible D gene is TRBD2 (6 bases). Germline V gene lookup returns CDR1 SGHNT and CDR2 YYREEE (reference sequence). V gave up 0 bases and J gave up 6 bases, with 19 bases separating them. The CDR3 is 16 residues long. The CDR3 DNA sequence: TGTGCCAGCAGCTTGGGCCCCCGGGTAGGGACTTTCGAGCAGTACGTC. Its translation: CASSLGPRVGTFEQYV.